This TCR beta chain was sequenced for a study of CD8+CD57+ T cells in acquired aplastic anemia. Study-wide results and caveats: The study found no significant CD8+ Simpson's diversity difference between patients and controls. Common to patients and controls were 25 to 30 CD8+ CDR3 sequences.

Germline CDR1 MGHRA, CDR2 YSYEKL. This CDR3 is 14 amino acids long. Trimming cost V 4 bases and J 5 bases, with 11 bases left between them. Genomic DNA served as template for TCR beta VDJ and CDR3 profiling. From the reads, TCRdb called clonotypes with MiXCR, one entry per CDR3 protein. This table holds some 130,000 distinct CDR3 sequences, 41% found once. A few counts support this clonotype. Its antigen is unidentified. The TCR was taken from a human donor in good health, serving as a control. Sequencing was carried out using sorted CD4+, CD8+, or CD8+CD57+ T cells (not recorded which) from PBMCs. The chain joins TRBV4-1 to TRBJ1-4; tentatively, D is TRBD1 (5 bases). DNA for the CDR3: TGCGCCAGCAGCCCAGTAGGGGTCAATGAAAAACTGTTTTTT. Its translation is CASSPVGVNEKLFF.